This TCR beta chain was captured in a study of spatial heterogeneity in lung cancer (dated by TCRdb to about 2019). Broadly, across the study: The donors were 60 to 80 patients from the lung TRACERx cohort who had early-stage, untreated non-small cell lung cancer. Follow-up PBMC samples were sequenced whenever available, with the median time to follow-up being approximately two years after resection. Beta-chain transcripts were consistently detected in greater numbers than alpha-chain transcripts, which likely reflected higher beta-chain transcript abundance. In the raw uncorrected reads, each unique combination of TCR and UMI appeared more than ten times on average. In non-small cell lung cancer, the study quantitatively compared TCR alpha and beta repertoires across several tumor regions, matched nontumor lung, and blood. Nonsynonymous mutation counts, determined by whole-exome sequencing of tumor tissue, were related to TCR repertoire features. At surgery, roughly 220 tumor regions, around 64 matched nontumor lung samples and 56 PBMC samples were TCR-sequenced for both alpha and beta chains.

Sample time point, as interpreted from the label and publication: blood at routine non-recurrence follow-up after resection. TCR sequencing used whole RNA extracted from tumor and nontumor lung tissue, or from cryopreserved PBMC samples, without cell sorting. Only patients with enough RNA available from two or more tumor regions were chosen for TCR sequencing. CDR1 and CDR2 were assigned from the germline V gene as SGHTA and FQGNSA. Unmatched junction bases come to 8, with V trimmed by 6 bases and J by 7 bases. From its cysteine to its phenylalanine, the CDR3 spans 15 amino acids. Only the CDR3 DNA stays, 45 bases, in frame from base 1. This clonotype was found many times. The antigen it recognizes is unknown. Per-base qualities were not stored, and no clone one base away is much larger. Library creation used 5' RACE. The sample was run on a NextSeq 500. In the TCR library protocol, a unique molecular identifier was attached to each TCR cDNA molecule so that PCR and sequencing errors could be corrected. On the authors' methods: TCR identification, UMI-based error correction and CDR3 extraction were performed with Decombinator tools. Expanded TCRs were defined as those above a frequency of 2 per 1,000, corresponding to the top 1% of the tumor frequency distribution. Rényi diversity was computed with the R vegan package after subsampling each repertoire 100 times to 5,000 TCRs. To build CDR3 similarity networks, amino acid triplet string-kernel similarity was used, and CDR3s were connected when their pairwise similarity was above 0.82. The public reads were reanalyzed by TCRdb: fastp trimming at Q25, MiXCR alignment, in-frame beta chains only. Rows are unified per CDR3 protein, each entry keeping the most common DNA and genes. TCRdb, rather than the study authors, made the V and J calls. The sample includes approximately 50,000 distinct CDR3 sequences, with roughly 7% observed a single time. The ten largest clones add up to 35% to 45% of the sample.

Findings and caveats that apply to the study as a whole: Ubiquitous expanded tumor TCRs were detected in blood more often at tumor resection than at routine follow-up. Additional single-cell paired TCR alpha and beta sequencing was considered necessary to confirm, at a functional level, the hypothesis that regional TCRs recognize regional mutations. Only approximately 15 patients were included in the comparisons of baseline and follow-up blood repertoires.

The chain is made from TRBV7-2 and TRBJ2-1, with 11 bases aligning to TRBD2. The clonotype was recovered from a female donor with early-stage non-small cell lung cancer. This sample comprised PBMCs, obtained at follow-up. The base sequence is TGTGCCAGCAGTTCGGGACTAGCGGTTTTTAATGAGCAGTTCTTC. Its protein product is CASSSGLAVFNEQFF. With all but the CDR3 taken from the reference TRBV7-2 and TRBJ2-1 genes, the full variable domain is: GAGVSQSPSNKVTEKGKDVELRCDPISGHTALYWYRQSLGQGLEFLIYFQGNSAPDKSGLPSDRFSAERTGGSVSTLTIQRTQQEDSAVYLCASSSGLAVFNEQFFGPGTRLTVL.